This T cell receptor beta chain was recovered during a study of T cell responses to AZD1222 COVID-19 vaccine. Looked up from germline, CDR1 is SGHTA and CDR2 is FQGNSA. CDR3 length: 15 amino acids. V shed 7 bases and J 2 bases; nucleotides not matched to a gene: 7. Libraries were prepared by immunoSEQ multiplex PCR; TCRdb keeps only in-frame clonotypes and omits some of them. Of 150,000 to 200,000 clones listed, approximately 90% are singletons. This clone was recorded only once. Its specificity is not known. General study results and limits: Spike-specific TCR breadth and depth both grew after two AZD1222 doses. Among AZD1222 vaccinees, only 5 to 7 were seropositive at baseline. CD4 TCRs covered the whole spike, strongest at regions 160-218 and 743-854. Clonal diversity was possibly underestimated, and white British individuals and females predominated among donors.

Material: peripheral blood, obtained on day 0 of AZD1222 vaccination. The V call is TRBV7-2, the J call TRBJ1-5; 8 positions agree with TRBD1. The clonotype was recovered from an adult in good health. This chain's CDR3 is CASTPATGGNQPQHF. The CDR3 DNA is TGTGCCAGCACCCCAGCGACAGGGGGCAATCAGCCCCAGCATTTT.